This is a list of T cell receptor beta chains from one sample in a study of cytomegalovirus exposure and HLA in healthy donors. TCRdb's table, derived via immunoSEQ multiplex PCR, lists solely in-frame clones and lacks some. Seen here are 95,000 to 150,000 clones, about 78% observed once, and the top ten hold about 8.2%. Sample: PBMCs. These receptors originate from a woman between 40 and 50 years old in good health and CMV-seropositive. Both conserved end residues are part of each CDR3. The D gene is left open where the match is weak. Clone size is not always given. Where it is, it says once, few, many or a class for expanded clones.

D	V	size	J	CDR3	DNA
-	TRBV2	few	TRBJ1-3	CASKAQGPGNTIYF	TGTGCCAGCAAGGCCCAGGGTCCTGGAAACACCATATATTTT
TRBD1	TRBV5-4	-	TRBJ1-3	CASSGTGVRDTIYF	TGTGCCAGCAGCGGGACAGGAGTTCGGGACACCATATATTTT
-	TRBV4-3	-	TRBJ2-3	CASSQDPLFAGATQYF	TGCGCCAGCAGCCAAGATCCCCTGTTCGCAGGGGCTACGCAGTATTTT
-	TRBV4-3	-	TRBJ2-7	CASSQGAGVTYEQYF	TGCGCCAGCAGCCAAGGGGCAGGGGTAACCTACGAGCAGTACTTC
TRBD2	TRBV18	once	TRBJ2-2	CASSPAGLDDGELFF	TGTGCCAGCTCACCGGCGGGACTAGATGACGGGGAGCTGTTTTTT
TRBD2	TRBV6-6	-	TRBJ2-3	CASRALAGGTDTQYF	TGTGCCAGCAGAGCACTAGCGGGGGGCACAGATACGCAGTATTTT
TRBD1	TRBV15	few	TRBJ2-1	CATSRGGGDNEQFF	TGTGCCACCAGCAGAGGAGGGGGCGACAATGAGCAGTTCTTC
TRBD2	TRBV9	-	TRBJ2-2	CASSVASGVNTGELFF	TGTGCCAGCAGCGTAGCTAGCGGGGTAAACACCGGGGAGCTGTTTTTT
-	TRBV11-2	-	TRBJ2-5	CASSPARGSEETQYF	TGTGCCAGCAGCCCCGCCCGGGGTTCTGAAGAGACCCAGTACTTC
TRBD1	TRBV12-5	-	TRBJ1-5	CASGPWGTGVGNQPQHF	TGTGCTAGTGGTCCGTGGGGGACAGGGGTCGGGAATCAGCCCCAGCATTTT
-	TRBV5-4	-	TRBJ2-2	CASSLRGGELFF	TGTGCCAGCAGCTTAAGGGGCGGGGAGCTGTTTTTT
-	TRBV5-1	-	TRBJ2-3	CATGGGAGTDTQYF	TGCGCCACCGGCGGGGGCGCGGGCACAGATACGCAGTATTTT
-	TRBV13	few	TRBJ1-3	CASSSYRAGNTIYF	TGTGCCAGCAGCTCCTACAGGGCTGGAAACACCATATATTTT
-	TRBV5-1	-	TRBJ1-6	CASSLATNNSPLHF	TGCGCCAGCAGCTTGGCGACTAATAATTCACCCCTCCACTTT
-	TRBV2	few	TRBJ2-3	CASSEWIGEADTQYF	TGTGCCAGCAGTGAATGGATCGGGGAGGCAGATACGCAGTATTTT
TRBD1	TRBV5-6	-	TRBJ2-7	CASSLFATGGWNEQYF	TGTGCCAGCAGCTTGTTTGCGACAGGGGGCTGGAACGAGCAGTACTTC
TRBD1	TRBV7-2	-	TRBJ1-2	CASSLGSTGQGRNGYTF	TGTGCCAGCAGCTTAGGTAGTACGGGACAGGGGCGGAATGGCTACACCTTC
-	TRBV7-8	once	TRBJ1-2	CASSLQGSYGYTF	TGTGCCAGCAGCTTACAGGGAAGCTATGGCTACACCTTC
-	TRBV6-1	-	TRBJ1-3	CASSEAAGIAGNTIYF	TGTGCCAGCAGTGAAGCGGCAGGGATCGCTGGAAACACCATATATTTT
-	TRBV14	-	TRBJ2-1	CASSLQNYNEQFF	TGTGCCAGCAGCCTGCAGAACTACAATGAGCAGTTCTTC
-	TRBV4-2	-	TRBJ1-5	CASSQDMGAENQPQHF	TGTGCCAGCAGCCAAGATATGGGGGCAGAAAATCAGCCCCAGCATTTT
-	TRBV5-4	-	TRBJ2-2	CASSRTPRGTGELFF	TGTGCCAGCAGCCGAACACCCCGAGGCACCGGGGAGCTGTTTTTT
-	TRBV4-3	-	TRBJ2-7	CASSHTPGQIYEQYF	TGCGCCAGCAGCCATACCCCTGGACAGATCTACGAGCAGTACTTC
TRBD1	TRBV7-2	-	TRBJ1-1	CASSSYRGYTEAFF	TGTGCCAGCAGCTCGTACAGGGGTTACACTGAAGCTTTCTTT
TRBD1	TRBV2	once	TRBJ1-5	CASSESGAGDSYNQPQHF	TGTGCCAGCAGTGAATCTGGTGCTGGGGACAGCTACAATCAGCCCCAGCATTTT
-	TRBV11-2	-	TRBJ2-3	CASSWAGLRTDTQYF	TGTGCCAGCAGCTGGGCAGGCCTACGCACAGATACGCAGTATTTT
-	TRBV10-3	-	TRBJ2-7	CAISRSWGEYEQYF	TGTGCCATCAGCCGTAGCTGGGGCGAGTACGAGCAGTACTTC
-	TRBV6-5	few	TRBJ1-1	CASSYSGSMNTEAFF	TGTGCCAGCAGTTACTCGGGGAGCATGAACACTGAAGCTTTCTTT
-	TRBV19	-	TRBJ1-4	CASSSREGEKLFF	TGTGCCAGTAGTTCGAGGGAAGGGGAAAAACTGTTTTTT
TRBD1	TRBV4-3	-	TRBJ1-6	CASSWTGLNSPLHF	TGCGCCAGCAGCTGGACAGGGTTAAATTCACCCCTCCACTTT
TRBD2	TRBV29-1	-	TRBJ2-5	CSVLLAGGRETQYF	TGCAGCGTTTTACTAGCGGGGGGCCGAGAGACCCAGTACTTC
-	TRBV7-9	-	TRBJ2-3	CASTPREQNTDTQYF	TGTGCCAGCACCCCCCGCGAACAGAACACAGATACGCAGTATTTT
TRBD1	TRBV6-5	-	TRBJ2-1	CASSYPDRAGNYEQFF	TGTGCCAGCAGTTATCCGGACAGGGCCGGCAACTATGAGCAGTTCTTC
TRBD2	TRBV7-9	-	TRBJ2-1	CASSLVFSGPYNEQFF	TGTGCCAGCAGCTTAGTTTTTAGCGGGCCTTACAATGAGCAGTTCTTC